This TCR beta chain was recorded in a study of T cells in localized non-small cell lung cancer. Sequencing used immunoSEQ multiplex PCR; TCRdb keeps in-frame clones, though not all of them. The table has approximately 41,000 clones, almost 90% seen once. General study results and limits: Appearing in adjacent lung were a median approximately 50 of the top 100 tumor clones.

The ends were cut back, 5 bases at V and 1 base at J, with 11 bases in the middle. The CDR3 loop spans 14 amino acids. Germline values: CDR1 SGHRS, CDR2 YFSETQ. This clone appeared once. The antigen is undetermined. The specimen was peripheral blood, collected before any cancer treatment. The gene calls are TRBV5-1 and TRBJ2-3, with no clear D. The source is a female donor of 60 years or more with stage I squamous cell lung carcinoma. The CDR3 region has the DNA TGCGCCAGCAGTGTTGGCGGAGGCACAGATACGCAGTATTTT. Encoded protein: CASSVGGGTDTQYF.